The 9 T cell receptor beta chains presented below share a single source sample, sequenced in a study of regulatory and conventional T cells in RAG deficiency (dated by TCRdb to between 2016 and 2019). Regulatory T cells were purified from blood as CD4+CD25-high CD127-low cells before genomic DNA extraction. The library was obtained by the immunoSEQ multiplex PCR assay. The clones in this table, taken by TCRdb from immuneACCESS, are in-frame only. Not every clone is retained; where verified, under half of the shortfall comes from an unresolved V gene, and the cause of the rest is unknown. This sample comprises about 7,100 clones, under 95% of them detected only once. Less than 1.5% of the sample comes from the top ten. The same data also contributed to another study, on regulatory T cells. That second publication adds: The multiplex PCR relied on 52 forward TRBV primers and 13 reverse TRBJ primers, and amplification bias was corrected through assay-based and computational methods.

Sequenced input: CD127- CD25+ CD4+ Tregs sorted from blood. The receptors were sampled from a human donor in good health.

CDR3 in amino acids: CASSGDSPGDTEAFF. Written as DNA, the CDR3 is TGTGCCAGCAGTGGGGACAGCCCGGGGGACACTGAAGCTTTCTTT. This chain links TRBV25-1 with TRBJ1-1, with 7 bases identical to TRBD1. V dropped 4 bases and J dropped 3; count of bases not matched to a gene: 8. This CDR3 contains 15 residues. In germline, CDR1 is MGHDK, CDR2 SYGVNS.

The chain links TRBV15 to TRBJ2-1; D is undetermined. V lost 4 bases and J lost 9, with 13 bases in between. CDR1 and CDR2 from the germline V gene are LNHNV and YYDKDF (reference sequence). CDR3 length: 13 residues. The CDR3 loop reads CATSTRFQIEQFF. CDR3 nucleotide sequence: TGTGCCACCAGCACCAGGTTCCAAATTGAGCAGTTCTTC.

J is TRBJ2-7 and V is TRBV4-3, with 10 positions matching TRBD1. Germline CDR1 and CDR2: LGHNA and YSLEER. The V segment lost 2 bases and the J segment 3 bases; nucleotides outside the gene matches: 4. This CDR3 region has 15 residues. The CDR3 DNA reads TGCGCCAGCAGCCAATCGGACAGGGGGTTCTACGAGCAGTACTTC. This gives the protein CASSQSDRGFYEQYF.

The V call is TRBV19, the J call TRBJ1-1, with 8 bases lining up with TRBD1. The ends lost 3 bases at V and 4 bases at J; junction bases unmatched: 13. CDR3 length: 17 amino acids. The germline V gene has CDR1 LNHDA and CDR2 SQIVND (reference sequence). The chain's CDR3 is CASSMVVRGRRGTEAFF. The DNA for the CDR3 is TGTGCCAGTAGTATGGTAGTCAGGGGGCGGAGGGGCACTGAAGCTTTCTTT.

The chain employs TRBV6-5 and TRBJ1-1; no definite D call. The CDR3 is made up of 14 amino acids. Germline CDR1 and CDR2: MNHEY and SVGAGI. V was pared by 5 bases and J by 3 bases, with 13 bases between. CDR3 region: CASSGRQSDTEAFF. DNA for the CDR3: TGTGCCAGCAGTGGTCGACAATCGGACACTGAAGCTTTCTTT.

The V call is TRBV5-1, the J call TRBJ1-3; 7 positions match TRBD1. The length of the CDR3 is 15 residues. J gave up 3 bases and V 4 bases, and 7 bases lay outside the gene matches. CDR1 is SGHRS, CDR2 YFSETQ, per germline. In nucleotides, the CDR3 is TGCGCCAGCAGCCAGGACAGGACGATTGGAAACACCATATATTTT. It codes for CASSQDRTIGNTIYF. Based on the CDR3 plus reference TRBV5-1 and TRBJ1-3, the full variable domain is KAGVTQTPRYLIKTRGQQVTLSCSPISGHRSVSWYQQTPGQGLQFLFEYFSETQRNKGNFPGRFSGRQFSNSRSEMNVSTLELGDSALYLCASSQDRTIGNTIYFGEGSWLTVV.

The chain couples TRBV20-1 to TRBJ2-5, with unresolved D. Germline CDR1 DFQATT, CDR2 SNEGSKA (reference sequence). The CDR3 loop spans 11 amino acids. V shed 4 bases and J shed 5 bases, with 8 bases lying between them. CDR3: CSANDGETQYF. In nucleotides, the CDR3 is TGCAGTGCTAACGACGGGGAGACCCAGTACTTC.

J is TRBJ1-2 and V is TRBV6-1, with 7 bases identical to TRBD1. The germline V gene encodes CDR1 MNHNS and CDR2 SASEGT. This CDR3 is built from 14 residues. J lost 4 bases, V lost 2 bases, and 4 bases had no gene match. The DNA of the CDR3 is TGTGCCAGCAGTGAAAGGGGGCAGACCTATGGCTACACCTTC. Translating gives CASSERGQTYGYTF.

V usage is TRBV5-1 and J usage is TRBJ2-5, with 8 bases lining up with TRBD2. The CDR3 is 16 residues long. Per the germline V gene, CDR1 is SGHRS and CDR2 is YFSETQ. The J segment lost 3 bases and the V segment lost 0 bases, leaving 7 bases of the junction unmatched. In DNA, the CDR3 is TGCGCCAGCAGCTTGGCCCGGGGGGGTGGTAAAGAGACCCAGTACTTC. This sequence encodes CASSLARGGGKETQYF.